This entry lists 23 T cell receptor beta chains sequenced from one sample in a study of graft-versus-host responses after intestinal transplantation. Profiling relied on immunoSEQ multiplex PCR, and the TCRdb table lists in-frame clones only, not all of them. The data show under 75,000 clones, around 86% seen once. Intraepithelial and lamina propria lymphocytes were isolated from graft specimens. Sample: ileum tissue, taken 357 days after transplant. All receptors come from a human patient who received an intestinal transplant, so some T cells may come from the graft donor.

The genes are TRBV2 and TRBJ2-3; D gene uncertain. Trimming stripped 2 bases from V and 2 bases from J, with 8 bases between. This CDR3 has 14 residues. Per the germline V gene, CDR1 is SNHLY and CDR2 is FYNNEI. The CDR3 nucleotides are TGTGCCAGCAGTGAACTGGTTTTCACAGATACGCAGTATTTT. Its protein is CASSELVFTDTQYF. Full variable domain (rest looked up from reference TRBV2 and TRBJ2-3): EPEVTQTPSHQVTQMGQEVILRCVPISNHLYFYWYRQILGQKVEFLVSFYNNEISEKSEIFDDQFSVERPDGSNFTLKIRSTKLEDSAMYFCASSELVFTDTQYFGPGTRLTVL.

CDR3 nucleotides: TGTGCCAGCAGCTTCCCAGAGGGTCTGAGCTCCTATAATTCACCCCTCCACTTT. Translated, it gives CASSFPEGLSSYNSPLHF. This sequence joins TRBV7-9 and TRBJ1-6; D gene unclear. V was pared by 3 bases and J by 0 bases, with 15 bases between. Germline CDR1 is SEHNR and CDR2 is FQNEAQ (reference sequence). CDR3 length equals 18 residues.

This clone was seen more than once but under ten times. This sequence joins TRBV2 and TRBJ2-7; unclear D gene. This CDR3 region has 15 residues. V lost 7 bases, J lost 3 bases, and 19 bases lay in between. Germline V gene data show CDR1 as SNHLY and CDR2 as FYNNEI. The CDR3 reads CASIKDAPQDYEQYF. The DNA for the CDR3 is TGTGCCAGCATTAAAGACGCCCCCCAAGACTACGAGCAGTACTTC.

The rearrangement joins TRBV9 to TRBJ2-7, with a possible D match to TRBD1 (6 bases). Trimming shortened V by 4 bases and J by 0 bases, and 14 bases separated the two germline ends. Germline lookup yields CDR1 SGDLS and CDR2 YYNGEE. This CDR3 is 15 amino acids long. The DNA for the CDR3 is TGTGCCAGCAGCCCCTCAGGGGCCCTCTCCTACGAGCAGTACTTC. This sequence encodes CASSPSGALSYEQYF.

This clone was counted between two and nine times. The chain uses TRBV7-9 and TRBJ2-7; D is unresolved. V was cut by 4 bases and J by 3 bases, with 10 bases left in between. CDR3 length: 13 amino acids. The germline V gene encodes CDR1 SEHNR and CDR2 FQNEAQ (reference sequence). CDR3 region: CASSYRSDYEQYF. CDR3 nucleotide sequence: TGTGCCAGCAGCTACCGTTCCGACTACGAGCAGTACTTC.

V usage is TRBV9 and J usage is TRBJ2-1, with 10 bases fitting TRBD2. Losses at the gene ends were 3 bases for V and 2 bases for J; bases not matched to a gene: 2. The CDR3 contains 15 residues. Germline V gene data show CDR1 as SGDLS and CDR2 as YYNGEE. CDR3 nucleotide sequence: TGTGCCAGCAGCGCTAGCGGGGGCCCCTACAATGAGCAGTTCTTC. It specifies CASSASGGPYNEQFF.

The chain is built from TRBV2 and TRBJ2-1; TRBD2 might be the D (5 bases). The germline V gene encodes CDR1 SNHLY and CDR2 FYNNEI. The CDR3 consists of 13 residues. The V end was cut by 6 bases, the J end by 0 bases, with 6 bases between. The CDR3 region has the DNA TGTGCCAGCAGCCGGGGCTCCTACAATGAGCAGTTCTTC. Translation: CASSRGSYNEQFF.

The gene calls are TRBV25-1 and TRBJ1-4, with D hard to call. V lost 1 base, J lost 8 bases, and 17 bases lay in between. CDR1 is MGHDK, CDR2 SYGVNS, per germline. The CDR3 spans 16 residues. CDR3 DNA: TGTGCCAGCAGTGAATGGATCTCGGACGTAGCCGAAAAACTGTTTTTT. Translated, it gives CASSEWISDVAEKLFF.

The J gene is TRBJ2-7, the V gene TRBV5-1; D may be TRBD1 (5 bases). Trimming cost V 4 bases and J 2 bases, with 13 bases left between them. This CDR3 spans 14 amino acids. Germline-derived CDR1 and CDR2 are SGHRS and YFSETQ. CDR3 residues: CASSLQDIPYEQYF. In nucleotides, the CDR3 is TGCGCCAGCAGCCTGCAGGACATCCCCTACGAGCAGTACTTC.

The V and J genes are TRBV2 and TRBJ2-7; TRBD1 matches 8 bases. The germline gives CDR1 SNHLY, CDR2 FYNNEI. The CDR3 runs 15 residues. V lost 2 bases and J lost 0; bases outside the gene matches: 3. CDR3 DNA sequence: TGTGCCAGCAGTGAATGGGGGACAGGCTCCTACGAGCAGTACTTC. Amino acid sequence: CASSEWGTGSYEQYF.

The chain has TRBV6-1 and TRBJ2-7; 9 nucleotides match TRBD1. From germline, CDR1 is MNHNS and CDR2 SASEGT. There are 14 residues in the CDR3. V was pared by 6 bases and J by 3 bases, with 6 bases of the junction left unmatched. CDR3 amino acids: CASRSGTGYYEQYF. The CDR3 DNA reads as TGTGCCAGCAGATCCGGGACAGGGTACTACGAGCAGTACTTC.

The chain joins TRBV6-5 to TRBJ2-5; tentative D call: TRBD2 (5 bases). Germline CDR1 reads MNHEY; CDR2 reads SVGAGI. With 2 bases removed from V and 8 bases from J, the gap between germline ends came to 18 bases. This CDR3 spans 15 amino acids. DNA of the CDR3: TGTGCCAGCAGTTACAGCGGTGGTCCAAGAGACACCCAGTACTTC. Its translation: CASSYSGGPRDTQYF.

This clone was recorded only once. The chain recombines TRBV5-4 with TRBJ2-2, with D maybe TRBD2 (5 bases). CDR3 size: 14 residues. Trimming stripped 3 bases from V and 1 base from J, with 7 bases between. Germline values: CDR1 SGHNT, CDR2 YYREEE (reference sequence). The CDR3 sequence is CASSYGVNTGELFF. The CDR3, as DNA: TGTGCCAGCAGCTACGGGGTGAACACCGGGGAGCTGTTTTTT.

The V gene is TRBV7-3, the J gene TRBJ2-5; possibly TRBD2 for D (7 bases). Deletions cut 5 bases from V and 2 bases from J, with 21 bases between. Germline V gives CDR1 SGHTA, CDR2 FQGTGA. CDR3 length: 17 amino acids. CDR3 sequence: CASSPGGLGRGQETQYF. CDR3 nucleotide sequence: TGTGCCAGCAGCCCCGGGGGGCTCGGCAGGGGACAAGAGACCCAGTACTTC.

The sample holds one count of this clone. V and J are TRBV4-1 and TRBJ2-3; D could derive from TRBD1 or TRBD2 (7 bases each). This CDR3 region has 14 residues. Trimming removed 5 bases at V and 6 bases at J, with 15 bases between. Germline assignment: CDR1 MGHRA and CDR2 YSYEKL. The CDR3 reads CASSEGQGGDTQYF. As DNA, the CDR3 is TGCGCCAGCAGCGAAGGCCAGGGGGGGGATACGCAGTATTTT.

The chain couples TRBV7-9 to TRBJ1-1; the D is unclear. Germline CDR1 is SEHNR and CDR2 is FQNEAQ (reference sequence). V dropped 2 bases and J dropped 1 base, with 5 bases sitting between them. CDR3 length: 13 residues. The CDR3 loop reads CASSLKANTEAFF. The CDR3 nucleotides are TGTGCCAGCAGCTTAAAGGCGAACACTGAAGCTTTCTTT.

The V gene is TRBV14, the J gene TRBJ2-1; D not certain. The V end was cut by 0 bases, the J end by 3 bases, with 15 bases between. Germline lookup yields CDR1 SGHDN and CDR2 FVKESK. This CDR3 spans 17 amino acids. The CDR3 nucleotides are TGTGCCAGCAGCCAAGATATCGGGCTGTCCCTCTACAATGAGCAGTTCTTC. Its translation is CASSQDIGLSLYNEQFF.

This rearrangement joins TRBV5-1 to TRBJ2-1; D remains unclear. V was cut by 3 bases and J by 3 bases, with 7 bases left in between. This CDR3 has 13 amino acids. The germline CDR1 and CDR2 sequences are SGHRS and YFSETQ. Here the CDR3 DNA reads TGCGCCAGCAGCTCGCAGATCTACAATGAGCAGTTCTTC. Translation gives CASSSQIYNEQFF. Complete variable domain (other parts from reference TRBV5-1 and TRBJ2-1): KAGVTQTPRYLIKTRGQQVTLSCSPISGHRSVSWYQQTPGQGLQFLFEYFSETQRNKGNFPGRFSGRQFSNSRSEMNVSTLELGDSALYLCASSSQIYNEQFFGPGTRLTVL.

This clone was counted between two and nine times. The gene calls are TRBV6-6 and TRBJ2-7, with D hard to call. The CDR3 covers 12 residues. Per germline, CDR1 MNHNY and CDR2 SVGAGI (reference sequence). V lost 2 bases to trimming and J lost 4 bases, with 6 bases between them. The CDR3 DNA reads TGTGCCAGCAGTTACATGGGGTACGAGCAGTACTTC. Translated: CASSYMGYEQYF.

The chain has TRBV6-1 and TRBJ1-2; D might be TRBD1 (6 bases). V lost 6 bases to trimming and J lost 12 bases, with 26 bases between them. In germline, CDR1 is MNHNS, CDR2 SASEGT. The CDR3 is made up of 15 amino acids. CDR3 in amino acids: CASRTPTGGPQGHTF. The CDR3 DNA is TGTGCCAGCAGAACCCCAACCGGGGGGCCCCAAGGCCACACCTTC.

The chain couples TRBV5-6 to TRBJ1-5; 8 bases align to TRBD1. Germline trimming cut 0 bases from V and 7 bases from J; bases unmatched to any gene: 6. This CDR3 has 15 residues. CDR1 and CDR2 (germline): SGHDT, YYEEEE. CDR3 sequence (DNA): TGTGCCAGCAGCTTGGCAGGGGGCGCAGGACAGCCCCAGCATTTT. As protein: CASSLAGGAGQPQHF.

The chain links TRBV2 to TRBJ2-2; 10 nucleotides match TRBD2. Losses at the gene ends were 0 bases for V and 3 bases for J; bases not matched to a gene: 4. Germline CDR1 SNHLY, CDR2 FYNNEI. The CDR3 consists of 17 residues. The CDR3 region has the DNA TGTGCCAGCAGTGAAGCGCTCAGCGGGGGGGACACCGGGGAGCTGTTTTTT. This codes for CASSEALSGGDTGELFF.

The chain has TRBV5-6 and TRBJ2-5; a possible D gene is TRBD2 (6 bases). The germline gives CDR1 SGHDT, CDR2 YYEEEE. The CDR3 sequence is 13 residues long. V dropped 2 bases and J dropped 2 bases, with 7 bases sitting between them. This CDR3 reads CASSFGTQETQYF. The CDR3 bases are TGTGCCAGCAGCTTCGGGACTCAAGAGACCCAGTACTTC.